Following are 27 T cell receptor beta chains from one sample sequenced in a study of cytotoxic CD8 clonotypes in ibrutinib-treated CLL. Clones were read by immunoSEQ multiplex PCR, and TCRdb kept only the in-frame ones, dropping some. The sample shows about 310,000 clones, around four fifths of them seen only once. The input for sequencing was PBMCs, taken before ibrutinib treatment. These TCRs come from a human donor with chronic lymphocytic leukemia.

This clone was seen only a few times. The rearrangement uses TRBV7-8 and TRBJ2-7; maybe TRBD1 (6 bases). The CDR3 has 13 amino acids. Trimming cost V 1 base and J 6 bases, with 10 bases left between them. Germline values: CDR1 SGHVS, CDR2 FQNEAQ. CDR3 loop: CASSLGQGTEQYF. The CDR3 nucleotides are TGTGCCAGCAGCTTAGGCCAGGGGACCGAGCAGTACTTC.

The chain uses TRBV7-2 and TRBJ2-1; a possible D gene is TRBD2 (6 bases). The V and J ends lost 3 bases and 7 bases respectively, with 16 bases between them. The CDR3 is 15 residues long. CDR1 and CDR2 from the germline V gene are SGHTA and FQGNSA. In nucleotides, the CDR3 is TGTGCCAGCAGCTTGGCGGGACCCACCCGTAATGAGCAGTTCTTC. Translation: CASSLAGPTRNEQFF.

The genes are TRBV11-2 and TRBJ2-7; no clear D. Between the trimmed V and J ends, which lost 7 bases and 0 bases, there was a span of 7 bases. Germline V gene data show CDR1 as SGHAT and CDR2 as FQNNGV. The CDR3 has 12 residues. CDR3 nucleotides: TGTGCCAGCACTTCCAGCTCCTACGAGCAGTACTTC. This gives the protein CASTSSSYEQYF.

This clone was found once. V is TRBV7-6 and J is TRBJ2-2, with 11 bases matching TRBD2. V was clipped by 5 bases and J by 2 bases; unmatched bases: 4. This CDR3 region has 16 residues. Germline V gene data show CDR1 as SGHVS and CDR2 as FNYEAQ. CDR3 DNA sequence: TGTGCCAGCAGCCTAGGGACTAGCGGTAACACCGGGGAGCTGTTTTTT. It encodes CASSLGTSGNTGELFF.

This chain joins TRBV28 and TRBJ1-5; D gene ambiguous. The V gene's germline CDR1 is MDHEN and CDR2 SYDVKM. The germline V and J ends were trimmed by 7 bases and 11 bases, with 12 bases remaining between them. The CDR3 sequence is 11 residues long. Here the CDR3 DNA reads TGTGCCAGCACTACGCTGAGGTCCCAGCATTTT. It specifies CASTTLRSQHF.

The gene calls are TRBV13 and TRBJ1-1; D is undetermined. Germline CDR1 is PRHDT and CDR2 is FYEKMQ (reference sequence). The CDR3 covers 11 residues. V dropped 4 bases and J dropped 5 bases, with 5 bases sitting between them. The CDR3 coding sequence is TGTGCCAGCAGCTCAGGTACTGAAGCTTTCTTT. Protein sequence: CASSSGTEAFF.

The chain recombines TRBV6-4 with TRBJ2-3; TRBD1 matches 7 bases. J gave up 2 bases and V 5 bases, and 4 bases lay outside the gene matches. The germline V gene has CDR1 MRHNA and CDR2 SNTAGT. CDR3 size: 14 residues. CDR3 region: CASSTGATTDTQYF. CDR3 bases: TGTGCCAGCAGTACAGGGGCCACCACAGATACGCAGTATTTT.

This chain connects TRBV5-6 to TRBJ2-1, with 9 bases aligning to TRBD2. Losses at the gene ends were 4 bases for V and 3 bases for J; bases not matched to a gene: 17. There are 19 residues in the CDR3. Germline V gene data show CDR1 as SGHDT and CDR2 as YYEEEE. CDR3 sequence (DNA): TGTGCCAGCAGCCTTAATCTAGCGGGGATGGGGATGTTCTACAATGAGCAGTTCTTC. This gives the protein CASSLNLAGMGMFYNEQFF.

The chain employs TRBV7-2 and TRBJ2-5, with D unclear. From germline, CDR1 is SGHTA and CDR2 FQGNSA. V lost 5 bases, J lost 5 bases, and 9 bases lay in between. This CDR3 spans 12 amino acids. As DNA, the CDR3 is TGTGCCAGCAGCCCAACGAGGGAGACCCAGTACTTC. Translation: CASSPTRETQYF.

The rearrangement joins TRBV15 to TRBJ2-7; 9 bases map to TRBD2. V was pared by 5 bases and J by 2 bases, with 4 bases of the junction left unmatched. Looked up from germline, CDR1 is LNHNV and CDR2 is YYDKDF (reference sequence). The CDR3 is 14 amino acids. The CDR3 DNA sequence: TGTGCCACCAGCTCTAGCGGGGACACCTACGAGCAGTACTTC. Its translation is CATSSSGDTYEQYF.

The chain employs TRBV10-3 and TRBJ2-5; 7 bases line up with TRBD1. Germline CDR1 ENHRY, CDR2 SYGVKD. J was trimmed by 3 bases and V by 9 bases; bases with no gene match: 7. The CDR3 sequence is 13 residues long. CDR3 in amino acids: CAIADRLKETQYF. As DNA, the CDR3 is TGTGCCATAGCGGACAGGTTGAAAGAGACCCAGTACTTC.

The chain combines TRBV12-5 with TRBJ1-2; D unresolved. V lost 6 bases, J lost 3 bases, and 20 bases lay in between. Per the germline V gene, CDR1 is LGHNT and CDR2 is FRNRAP. This CDR3 contains 16 residues. The CDR3 protein is CASGPPLGNRHYGYTF. The DNA for the CDR3 is TGTGCTAGTGGCCCGCCTCTAGGCAATCGACACTATGGCTACACCTTC.

The V and J genes are TRBV10-3 and TRBJ2-5, with TRBD1 matching over 7 bases. After removal of 6 bases from V and 2 bases from J, the junction contained 9 bases not matched to a gene. The CDR3 is made up of 15 amino acids. The V gene's germline CDR1 is ENHRY and CDR2 SYGVKD. The CDR3 region is CAISDPSDRQETQYF. CDR3 sequence (DNA): TGTGCCATCAGCGACCCCTCGGACAGGCAAGAGACCCAGTACTTC.

The genes are TRBV28 and TRBJ2-5, with 10 bases fitting TRBD2. Looked up from germline, CDR1 is MDHEN and CDR2 is SYDVKM. CDR3 length: 15 residues. V was clipped by 3 bases and J by 2 bases; unmatched bases: 3. CDR3 DNA sequence: TGTGCCAGCAGTTTCAGGACTAGCGGACAAGAGACCCAGTACTTC. Translating it yields CASSFRTSGQETQYF.

The V call is TRBV5-4, the J call TRBJ2-3; TRBD2 matches 15 bases. The germline CDR1 and CDR2 sequences are SGHNT and YYREEE (reference sequence). J lost 6 bases, V lost 4 bases, and 6 bases had no gene match. The CDR3 has 16 amino acids. This chain's CDR3 is CASSIGLAGGTDTQYF. The CDR3 DNA reads as TGTGCCAGCAGCATAGGACTAGCGGGAGGGACGGATACGCAGTATTTT.

The chain is built from TRBV30 and TRBJ2-7, with D possibly TRBD2 on 5 matching bases. Per germline, CDR1 GTSNPN and CDR2 SVGIG (reference sequence). There are 12 residues in the CDR3. Trimming stripped 3 bases from V and 3 bases from J, with 9 bases between. CDR3 nucleotides: TGTGCCTGGAGACCCCGGGGCTACGAGCAGTACTTC. This encodes CAWRPRGYEQYF.

In nucleotides, the CDR3 is TGCGCCAGCAGTTTAACAGCCTCTGGGGCCAACGTCCTGACTTTC. Translated, it gives CASSLTASGANVLTF. The J gene is TRBJ2-6, the V gene TRBV5-1, with no clear D. V shed 5 bases and J shed 0 bases, with 9 bases lying between them. Germline V gene sequence: CDR1 SGHRS, CDR2 YFSETQ. This CDR3 is 15 amino acids long.

The rearrangement joins TRBV27 to TRBJ2-3; no reliable D call. Germline V gives CDR1 MNHEY, CDR2 SMNVEV (reference sequence). V lost 4 bases and J 4 bases, leaving 24 bases between the germline ends. The CDR3 is made up of 18 amino acids. CDR3 protein: CASSSTTVVIRVSDTQYF. The CDR3 DNA sequence: TGTGCCAGCAGTTCCACCACTGTAGTGATTCGAGTCTCAGATACGCAGTATTTT.

The chain recombines TRBV11-1 with TRBJ2-5; maybe TRBD2 (5 bases). The germline CDR1 and CDR2 sequences are SGHAT and FQDESV (reference sequence). CDR3 length equals 13 residues. V was cut by 6 bases and J by 5 bases, with 13 bases left in between. The CDR3 here is CASSREPGETQYF. The CDR3 coding sequence is TGTGCCAGCAGTAGAGAGCCGGGGGAGACCCAGTACTTC.

The chain employs TRBV5-4 and TRBJ2-5; 9 bases align to TRBD1. This CDR3 comprises 14 residues. CDR1 is SGHNT and CDR2 is YYREEE in the germline V gene (reference sequence). The junction had 5 bases not matched to a gene; V was cut back by 3 bases and J by 5 bases. The CDR3 DNA is TGTGCCAGCAGCTGGGACAGGGCAGGGGAGACCCAGTACTTC. Protein product: CASSWDRAGETQYF. The entire variable domain, with the rest obtained from reference TRBV5-4 and TRBJ2-5, is as follows: ETGVTQSPTHLIKTRGQQVTLRCSSQSGHNTVSWYQQALGQGPQFIFQYYREEENGRGNFPPRFSGLQFPNYSSELNVNALELDDSALYLCASSWDRAGETQYFGPGTRLLVL.

The chain is built from TRBV4-3 and TRBJ2-5; no firm D call. The ends were cut back, 1 base at V and 5 bases at J, with 8 bases in the middle. The CDR3 length is 13 residues. The germline CDR1 and CDR2 sequences are LGHNA and YSLEER. The CDR3 nucleotides are TGCGCCAGCAGCCAAGGTATAGTGGAGACCCAGTACTTC. Translated: CASSQGIVETQYF.

Many counts were recorded for this clone. At the DNA level, this CDR3 is encoded by other sequences in the same sample as well. The CDR3: CASSQEYGPYEQYF. The CDR3, as DNA: TGTGCCAGCAGCCAAGAGTACGGTCCCTACGAGCAGTACTTC. This chain connects TRBV5-5 to TRBJ2-7; unclear D gene. V dropped 4 bases and J dropped 2 bases, with 13 bases sitting between them. Germline V gene data show CDR1 as SGHKS and CDR2 as YYEKEE (reference sequence). CDR3 length: 14 residues. Based on the CDR3 plus reference TRBV5-5 and TRBJ2-7, the full variable domain is DAGVTQSPTHLIKTRGQQVTLRCSPISGHKSVSWYQQVLGQGPQFIFQYYEKEERGRGNFPDRFSARQFPNYSSELNVNALLLGDSALYLCASSQEYGPYEQYFGPGTRLTVT.

This clone was found once. One end of the junction does not line up with germline, which may come from a read error. The genes are TRBV7-9 and TRBJ1-3; D may be TRBD1 (6 bases). The CDR3 runs to 14 residues. Germline V gene lookup returns CDR1 SEHNR and CDR2 FQNEAQ (reference sequence). The CDR3 spells CAGRTGSSGNTIYF. CDR3 DNA sequence: TGTGCCGGCAGAACAGGGAGCTCAGGAAACACCATATATTTT.

The chain links TRBV5-1 to TRBJ2-1; D gene uncertain. The CDR3 consists of 15 residues. CDR1 and CDR2 from the germline V gene are SGHRS and YFSETQ. The V gene lost 4 bases and the J gene lost 0 bases, with 11 bases spanning the gap. The CDR3 loop is CASSTTDSSYNEQFF. The CDR3 nucleotides are TGCGCCAGCAGCACTACGGATAGCTCCTACAATGAGCAGTTCTTC.

The chain combines TRBV19 with TRBJ1-2, with D unresolved. V lost 3 bases, J lost 5 bases, and 16 bases lay in between. Germline CDR1 and CDR2: LNHDA and SQIVND (reference sequence). The CDR3 runs to 15 residues. CDR3 DNA: TGTGCCAGTAGTATCCCGCAAAATCGACGATATGGCTACACCTTC. Encoded protein: CASSIPQNRRYGYTF.

This chain connects TRBV5-1 to TRBJ1-5; D is ambiguous. Germline assignment: CDR1 SGHRS and CDR2 YFSETQ. This CDR3 spans 16 amino acids. Trimming took off 4 bases at V and 0 bases at J, with 14 bases between the two ends. The CDR3 sequence: CASSPTGRSSNQPQHF. The CDR3 nucleotides are TGCGCCAGCAGCCCCACTGGCAGAAGTAGCAATCAGCCCCAGCATTTT.

V is TRBV6-5 and J is TRBJ2-1; no firm D call. Looked up from germline, CDR1 is MNHEY and CDR2 is SVGAGI. V lost 3 bases to trimming and J lost 7 bases, with 7 bases between them. This CDR3 region has 12 residues. The CDR3 is CASSYPNNEQFF. As DNA, the CDR3 is TGTGCCAGCAGTTATCCTAATAATGAGCAGTTCTTC.